This T cell receptor (beta chain) was recovered during a study of shared clonotypes between healthy human individuals. Points from the study as a whole: Blood was the only sampled material, and tissue repertoires likely differ.

The V segment lost 6 bases and the J segment 6 bases; nucleotides outside the gene matches: 7. The CDR3 consists of 15 residues. Germline V gene lookup returns CDR1 WSHSY and CDR2 SAAADI. In regard to this clone: The antigen is not known.

Amplification in unsorted PBMC replicate PCRs started from approximately 300 ng DNA, which equals some 29,000 T cell genomes. Sequencing was performed with immunoSEQ multiplex PCR; in TCRdb, only in-frame clones are kept and a portion is missing. Counted here are under 600,000 clones, about 75% occurring once; the ten biggest clones make up roughly an eighth. The specimen was PBMCs. V and J are TRBV10-2 and TRBJ2-2, with TRBD1 matching over 10 bases. The clonotype originates from a woman aged 40 to 50 in good health. Some clones in this sample may be carry-over from other donors' samples. The CDR3 nucleotides are TGCGCCAGCAGGAGGGGCGGACAGGGGGCCGGGGAGCTGTTTTTT. Its translation: CASRRGGQGAGELFF.